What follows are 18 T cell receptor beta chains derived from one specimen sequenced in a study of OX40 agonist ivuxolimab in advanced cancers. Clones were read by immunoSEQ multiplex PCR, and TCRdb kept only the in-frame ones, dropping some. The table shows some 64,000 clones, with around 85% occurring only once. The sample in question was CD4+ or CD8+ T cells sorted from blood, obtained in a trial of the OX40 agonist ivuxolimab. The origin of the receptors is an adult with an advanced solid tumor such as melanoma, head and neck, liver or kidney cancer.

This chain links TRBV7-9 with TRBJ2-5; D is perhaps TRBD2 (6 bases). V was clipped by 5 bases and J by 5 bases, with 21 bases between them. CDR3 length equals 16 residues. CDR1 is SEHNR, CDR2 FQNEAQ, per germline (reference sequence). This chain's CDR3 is CASSHLAEGRSETQYF. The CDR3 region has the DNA TGTGCCAGCAGCCACCTTGCGGAAGGGAGGTCCGAGACCCAGTACTTC.

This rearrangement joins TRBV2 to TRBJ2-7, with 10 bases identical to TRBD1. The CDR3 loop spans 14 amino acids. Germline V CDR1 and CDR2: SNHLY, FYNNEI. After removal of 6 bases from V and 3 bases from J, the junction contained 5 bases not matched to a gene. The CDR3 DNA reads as TGTGCCAGCAGCGCCGGGACAGGGGACTACGAGCAGTACTTC. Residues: CASSAGTGDYEQYF.

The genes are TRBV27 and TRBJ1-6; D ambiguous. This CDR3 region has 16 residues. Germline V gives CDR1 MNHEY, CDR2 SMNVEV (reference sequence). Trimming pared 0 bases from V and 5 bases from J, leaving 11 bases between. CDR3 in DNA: TGTGCCAGCAGTTTATCGGCTGGAGTCCATAATTCACCCCTCCACTTT. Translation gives CASSLSAGVHNSPLHF.

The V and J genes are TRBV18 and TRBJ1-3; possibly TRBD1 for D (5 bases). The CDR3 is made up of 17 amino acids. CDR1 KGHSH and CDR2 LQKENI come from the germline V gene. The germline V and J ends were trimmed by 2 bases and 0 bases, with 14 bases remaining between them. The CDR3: CASSPIGGDSSGNTIYF. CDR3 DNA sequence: TGTGCCAGCTCACCAATCGGGGGGGACTCCTCTGGAAACACCATATATTTT. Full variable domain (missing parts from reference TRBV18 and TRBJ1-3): NAGVMQNPRHLVRRRGQEARLRCSPMKGHSHVYWYRQLPEEGLKFMVYLQKENIIDESGMPKERFSAEFPKEGPSILRIQQVVRGDSAAYFCASSPIGGDSSGNTIYFGEGSWLTVV.

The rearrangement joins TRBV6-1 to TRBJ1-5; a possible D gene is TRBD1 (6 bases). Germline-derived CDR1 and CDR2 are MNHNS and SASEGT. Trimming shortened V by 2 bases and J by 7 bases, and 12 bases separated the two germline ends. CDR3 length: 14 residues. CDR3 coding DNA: TGTGCCAGCAGTGAAACAGGGTTAAGACAGCCCCAGCATTTT. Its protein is CASSETGLRQPQHF.

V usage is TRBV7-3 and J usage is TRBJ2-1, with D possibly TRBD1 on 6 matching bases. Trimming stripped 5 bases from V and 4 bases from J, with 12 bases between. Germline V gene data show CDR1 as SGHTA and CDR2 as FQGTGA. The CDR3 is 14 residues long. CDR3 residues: CASSHSGQYNEQFF. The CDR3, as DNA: TGTGCCAGCAGCCATAGTGGACAGTACAATGAGCAGTTCTTC.

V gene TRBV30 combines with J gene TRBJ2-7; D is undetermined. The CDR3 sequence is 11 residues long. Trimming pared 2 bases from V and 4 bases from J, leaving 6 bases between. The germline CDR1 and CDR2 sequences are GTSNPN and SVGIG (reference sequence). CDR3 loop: CAWSQPYEQYF. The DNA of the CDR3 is TGTGCCTGGAGTCAGCCTTACGAGCAGTACTTC.

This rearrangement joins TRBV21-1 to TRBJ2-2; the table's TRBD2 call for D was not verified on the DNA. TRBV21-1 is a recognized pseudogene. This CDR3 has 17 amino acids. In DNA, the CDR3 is TGTGCCAGCAGCAAGCCTGTAGCGGGACCGGCCACCGGGGAGCTGTTTTTT. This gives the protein CASSKPVAGPATGELFF.

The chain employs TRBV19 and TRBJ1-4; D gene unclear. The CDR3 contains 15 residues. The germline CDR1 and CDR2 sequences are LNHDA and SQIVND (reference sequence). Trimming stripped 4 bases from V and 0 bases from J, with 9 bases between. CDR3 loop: CASSTRFATNEKLFF. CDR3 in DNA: TGTGCCAGTAGTACTCGTTTTGCAACTAATGAAAAACTGTTTTTT.

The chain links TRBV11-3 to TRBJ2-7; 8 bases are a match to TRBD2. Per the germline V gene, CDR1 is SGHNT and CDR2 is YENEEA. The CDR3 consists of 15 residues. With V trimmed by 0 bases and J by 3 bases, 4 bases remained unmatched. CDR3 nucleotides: TGTGCCAGCAGCTTAGACAGGACTAGCAGCTACGAGCAGTACTTC. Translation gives CASSLDRTSSYEQYF. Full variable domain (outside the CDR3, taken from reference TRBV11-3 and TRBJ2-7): EAGVVQSPRYKIIEKKQPVAFWCNPISGHNTLYWYLQNLGQGPELLIRYENEEAVDDSQLPKDRFSAERLKGVDSTLKIQPAELGDSAVYLCASSLDRTSSYEQYFGPGTRLTVT.

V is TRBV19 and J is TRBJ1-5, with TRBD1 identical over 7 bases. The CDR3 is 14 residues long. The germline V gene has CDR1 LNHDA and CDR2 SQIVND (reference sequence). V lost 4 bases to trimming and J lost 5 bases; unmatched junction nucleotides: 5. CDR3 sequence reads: CASSNKGAHQPQHF. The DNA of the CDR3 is TGTGCCAGTAGTAACAAGGGGGCTCATCAGCCCCAGCATTTT.

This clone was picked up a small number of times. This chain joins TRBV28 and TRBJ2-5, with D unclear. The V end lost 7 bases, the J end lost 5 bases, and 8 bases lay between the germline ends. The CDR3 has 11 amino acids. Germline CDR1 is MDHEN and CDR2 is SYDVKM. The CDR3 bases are TGTGCCAGCACGAAATGGGAGACCCAGTACTTC. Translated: CASTKWETQYF. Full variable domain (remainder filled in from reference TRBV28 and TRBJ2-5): DVKVTQSSRYLVKRTGEKVFLECVQDMDHENMFWYRQDPGLGLRLIYFSYDVKMKEKGDIPEGYSVSREKKERFSLILESASTNQTSMYLCASTKWETQYFGPGTRLLVL.

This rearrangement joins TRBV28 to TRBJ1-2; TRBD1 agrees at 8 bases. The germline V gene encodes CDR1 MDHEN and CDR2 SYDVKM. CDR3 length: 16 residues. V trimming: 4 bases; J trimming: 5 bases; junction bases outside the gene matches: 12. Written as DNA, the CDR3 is TGTGCCAGCAGTTCCCCATCGGACAGGGTATCGTATGGCTACACCTTC. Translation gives CASSSPSDRVSYGYTF.

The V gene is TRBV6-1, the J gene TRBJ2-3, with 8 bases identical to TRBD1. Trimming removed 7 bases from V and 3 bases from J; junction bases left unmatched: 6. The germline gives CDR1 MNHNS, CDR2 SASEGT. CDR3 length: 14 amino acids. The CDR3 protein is CASTWTGKTDTQYF. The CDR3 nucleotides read TGTGCCAGCACCTGGACAGGGAAAACAGATACGCAGTATTTT.

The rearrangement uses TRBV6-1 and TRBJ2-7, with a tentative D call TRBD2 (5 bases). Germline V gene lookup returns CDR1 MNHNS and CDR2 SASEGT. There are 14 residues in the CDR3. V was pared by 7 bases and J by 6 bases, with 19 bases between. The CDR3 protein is CASMVPGFRGEQYF. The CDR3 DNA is TGTGCCAGCATGGTCCCCGGGTTCCGGGGCGAGCAGTACTTC.

The CDR3 region is CASSLGTRKTNTGELFF. CDR3 bases: TGTGCCAGCAGCTTAGGGACGAGGAAAACGAACACCGGGGAGCTGTTTTTT. The chain combines TRBV7-6 with TRBJ2-2; D is unresolved. Per germline, CDR1 SGHVS and CDR2 FNYEAQ. Trimming stripped 1 base from V and 0 bases from J, with 12 bases between. The CDR3 spans 17 residues. Variable domain in full (rest from reference TRBV7-6 and TRBJ2-2): GAGVSQSPRYKVTKRGQDVALRCDPISGHVSLYWYRQALGQGPEFLTYFNYEAQQDKSGLPNDRFSAERPEGSISTLTIQRTEQRDSAMYRCASSLGTRKTNTGELFFGEGSRLTVL.

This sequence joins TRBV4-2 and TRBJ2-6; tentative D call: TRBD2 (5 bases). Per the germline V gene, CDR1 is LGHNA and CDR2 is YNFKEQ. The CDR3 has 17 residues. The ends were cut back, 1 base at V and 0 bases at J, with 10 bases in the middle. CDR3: CASSQVGGGSGANVLTF. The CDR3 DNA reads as TGTGCCAGCAGCCAAGTAGGAGGAGGCTCTGGGGCCAACGTCCTGACTTTC.

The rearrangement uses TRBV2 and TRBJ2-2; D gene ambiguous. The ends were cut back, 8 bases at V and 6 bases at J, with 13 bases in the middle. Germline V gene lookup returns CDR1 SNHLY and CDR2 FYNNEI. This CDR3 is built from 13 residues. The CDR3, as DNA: TGTGCCAGCCGCCCCGGAAGGGCCGGGGAGCTGTTTTTT. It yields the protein CASRPGRAGELFF.